The clone carrying this TCR beta chain is a singleton in its sample. As originally analysed: Estimation of nucleated cell counts was performed using reference gene primer amplification. The assay was immunoSEQ multiplex PCR, and TCRdb's table has in-frame clones only and misses some. The V and J calls and clone size come from that table; D and trimming were worked out from the DNA. The sample gives 250,000 to 350,000 clones, 92% of which show up once; around 20% is in the top ten. The sample originates from a study of blood T cell repertoires in COVID-19. The CDR3 extends over 12 amino acids. V lost 8 bases and J 4 bases, leaving 10 bases between the germline ends. Germline CDR1 reads LNHDA; CDR2 reads SQIVND (reference sequence). The cohort comprised adults aged about 18 to 100 years residing in approximately 25 US areas. Grouping used clinical history reported by participants in a survey and questionnaire. Recovered status applied to Cohort 3 donors who had two consecutive negative PCRs. It also applied to those with clearance or with symptom resolution.

The sequenced sample was PBMCs or T cells enriched from blood (not recorded which). The clonotype comes from a woman aged 30 to 39 who had recovered from COVID-19. The V and J genes are TRBV19 and TRBJ2-3; D call uncertain. The CDR3 loop is CASSRLADTQYF. As DNA, the CDR3 is TGTGCCAGTTCTCGGTTAGCAGATACGCAGTATTTT.